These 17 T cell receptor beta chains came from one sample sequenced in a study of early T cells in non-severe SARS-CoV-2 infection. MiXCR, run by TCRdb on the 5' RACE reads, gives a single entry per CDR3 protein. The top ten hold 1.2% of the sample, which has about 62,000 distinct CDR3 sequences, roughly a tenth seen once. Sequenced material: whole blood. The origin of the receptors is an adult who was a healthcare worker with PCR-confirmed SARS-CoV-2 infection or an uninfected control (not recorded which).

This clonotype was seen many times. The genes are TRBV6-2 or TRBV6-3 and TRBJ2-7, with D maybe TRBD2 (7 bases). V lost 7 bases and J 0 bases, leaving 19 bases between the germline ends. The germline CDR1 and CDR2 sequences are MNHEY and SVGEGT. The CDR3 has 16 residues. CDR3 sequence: CASKPAGTISSYEQYV. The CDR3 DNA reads TGTGCCAGCAAGCCAGCGGGGACAATTAGCTCCTACGAGCAGTACGTC.

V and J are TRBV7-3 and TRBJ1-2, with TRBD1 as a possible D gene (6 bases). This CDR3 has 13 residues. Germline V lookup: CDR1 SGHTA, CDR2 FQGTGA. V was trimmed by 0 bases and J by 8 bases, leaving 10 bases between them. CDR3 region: CASSLTQGQGYTF. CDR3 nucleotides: TGTGCCAGCAGCTTAACTCAGGGGCAAGGCTACACCTTC.

CDR3 sequence: CASSLALSSGANVLTF. As DNA, the CDR3 is TGTGCCAGCAGCTTGGCCCTTAGCTCTGGGGCCAACGTCCTGACTTTC. This chain joins TRBV5-4 and TRBJ2-6, with D unresolved. Deletions cut 0 bases from V and 0 bases from J, with 7 bases between. The germline V gene has CDR1 SGHNT and CDR2 YYREEE (reference sequence). The CDR3 is 16 residues long.

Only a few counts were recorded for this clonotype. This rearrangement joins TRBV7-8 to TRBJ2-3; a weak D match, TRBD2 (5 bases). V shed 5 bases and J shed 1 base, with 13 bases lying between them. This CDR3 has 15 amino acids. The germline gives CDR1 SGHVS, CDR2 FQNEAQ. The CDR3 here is CASSLGRTGTDTQYF. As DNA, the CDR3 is TGTGCCAGCAGCCTAGGAAGGACTGGCACAGATACGCAGTATTTT.

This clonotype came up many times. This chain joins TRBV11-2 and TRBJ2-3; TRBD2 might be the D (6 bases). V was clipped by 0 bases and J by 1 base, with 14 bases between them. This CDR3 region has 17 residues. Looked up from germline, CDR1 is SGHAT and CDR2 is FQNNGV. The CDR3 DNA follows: TGTGCCAGCAGCTTAGATTGGAGGGCCAGGGGCACAGATACGCAGTATTTT. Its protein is CASSLDWRARGTDTQYF.

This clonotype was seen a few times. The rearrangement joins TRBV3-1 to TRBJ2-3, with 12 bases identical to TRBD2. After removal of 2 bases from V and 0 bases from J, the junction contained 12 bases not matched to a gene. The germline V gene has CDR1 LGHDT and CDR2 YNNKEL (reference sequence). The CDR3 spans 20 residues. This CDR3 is CASSQHGLAGTRASTDTQYF. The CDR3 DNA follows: TGTGCCAGCAGCCAACACGGACTAGCGGGGACCCGTGCTAGCACAGATACGCAGTATTTT.

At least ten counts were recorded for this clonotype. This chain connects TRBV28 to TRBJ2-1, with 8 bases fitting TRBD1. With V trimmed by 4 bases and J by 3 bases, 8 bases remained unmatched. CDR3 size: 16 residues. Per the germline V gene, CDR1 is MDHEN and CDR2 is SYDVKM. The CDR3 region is CASSYWTGKDYNEQFF. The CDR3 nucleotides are TGTGCCAGCAGTTATTGGACAGGGAAGGACTACAATGAGCAGTTCTTC.

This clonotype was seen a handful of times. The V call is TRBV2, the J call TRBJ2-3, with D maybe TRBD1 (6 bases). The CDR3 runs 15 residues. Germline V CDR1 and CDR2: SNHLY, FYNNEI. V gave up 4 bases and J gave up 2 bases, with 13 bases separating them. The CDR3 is CASSGNRVPTDTQYF. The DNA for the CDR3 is TGTGCCAGCAGTGGGAACAGGGTGCCCACAGATACGCAGTATTTT.

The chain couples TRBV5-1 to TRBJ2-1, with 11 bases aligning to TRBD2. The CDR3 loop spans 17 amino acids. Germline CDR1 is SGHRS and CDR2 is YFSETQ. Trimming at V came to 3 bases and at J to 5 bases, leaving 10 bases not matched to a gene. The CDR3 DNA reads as TGCGCCAGCAGCTCAAGACTAGCGGGGAATATCCACAATGAGCAGTTCTTC. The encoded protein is CASSSRLAGNIHNEQFF.

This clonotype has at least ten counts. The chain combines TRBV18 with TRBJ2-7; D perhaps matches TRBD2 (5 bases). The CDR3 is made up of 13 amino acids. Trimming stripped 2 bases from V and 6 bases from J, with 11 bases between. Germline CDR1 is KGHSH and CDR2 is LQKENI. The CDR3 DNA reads TGTGCCAGCTCACCATTTAGAGGAGGCGAGCAGTACGTC. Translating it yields CASSPFRGGEQYV.

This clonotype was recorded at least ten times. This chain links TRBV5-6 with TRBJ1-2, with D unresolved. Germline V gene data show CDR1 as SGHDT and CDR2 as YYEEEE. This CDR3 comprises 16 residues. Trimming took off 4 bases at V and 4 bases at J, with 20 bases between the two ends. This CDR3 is CASSPYGSTDFYGYTF. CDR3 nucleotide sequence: TGTGCCAGCAGCCCGTATGGCAGTACGGACTTCTATGGCTACACCTTC.

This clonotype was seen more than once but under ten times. The CDR3: CASSLRSGGPYEQYV. The CDR3 DNA sequence: TGTGCCAGCAGCTTAAGATCGGGGGGCCCCTACGAGCAGTACGTC. The V and J genes are TRBV11-2 and TRBJ2-7; D possibly corresponds to TRBD2 (7 bases). Germline V gives CDR1 SGHAT, CDR2 FQNNGV. The CDR3 loop spans 15 amino acids. Trimming cost V 2 bases and J 2 bases, with 13 bases left between them.

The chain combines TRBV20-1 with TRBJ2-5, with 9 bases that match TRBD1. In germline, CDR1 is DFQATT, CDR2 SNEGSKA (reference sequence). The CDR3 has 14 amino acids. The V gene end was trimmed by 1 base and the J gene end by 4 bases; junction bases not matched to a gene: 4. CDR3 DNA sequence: TGCAGTGCTAGAGGGGGGACAGGGATAGAGACCCAGTACTTC. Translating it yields CSARGGTGIETQYF.

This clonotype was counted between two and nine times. The CDR3 coding sequence is TGTGCCACCAAGGGAGCCACCGGGGAGCTGTTTTTT. It encodes CATKGATGELFF. This chain links TRBV9 with TRBJ2-2; a possible D gene is TRBD2 (5 bases). The CDR3 sequence is 12 residues long. CDR1 and CDR2 (germline): SGDLS, YYNGEE. V was pared by 9 bases and J by 4 bases, with 10 bases between.

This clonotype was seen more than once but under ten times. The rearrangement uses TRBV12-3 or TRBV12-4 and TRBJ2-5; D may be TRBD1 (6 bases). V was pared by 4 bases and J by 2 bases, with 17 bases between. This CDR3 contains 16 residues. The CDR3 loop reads CASSSPGQTSQETQYF. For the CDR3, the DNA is TGTGCCAGCAGTTCCCCCGGACAGACCTCGCAAGAGACCCAGTACTTC.

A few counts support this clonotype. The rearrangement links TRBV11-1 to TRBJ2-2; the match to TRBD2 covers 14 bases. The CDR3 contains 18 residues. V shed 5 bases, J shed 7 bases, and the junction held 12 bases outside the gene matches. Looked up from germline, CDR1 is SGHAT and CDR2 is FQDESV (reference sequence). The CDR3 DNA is TGTGCCAGCAGCCCGGGACTAGCGGGGGCCCAAAGTGGCGGGGAGCTGTTTTTT. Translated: CASSPGLAGAQSGGELFF.

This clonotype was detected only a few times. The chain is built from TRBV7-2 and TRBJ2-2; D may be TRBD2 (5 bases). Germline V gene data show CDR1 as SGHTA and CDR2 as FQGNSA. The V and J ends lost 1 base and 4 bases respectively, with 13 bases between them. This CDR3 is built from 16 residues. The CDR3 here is CASSLVVRVSTGELFF. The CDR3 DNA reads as TGTGCCAGCAGCTTAGTTGTGAGGGTCAGCACCGGGGAGCTGTTTTTT.